The rows below give T cell receptor beta chains drawn from one sample of a study of OX40 agonist ivuxolimab in advanced cancers. Libraries were prepared by immunoSEQ multiplex PCR; TCRdb keeps only in-frame clonotypes and omits some of them. Of 80,000 or so clones in the sample, 89% were seen once. The material sequenced was CD4+ or CD8+ T cells sorted from blood, taken in a trial of the OX40 agonist ivuxolimab. These receptors were collected from an adult with an advanced solid tumor such as melanoma, head and neck, liver or kidney cancer. Each CDR3 is given with its conserved first and last residue. Each record gives: clone size, D gene, V gene, J gene, CDR3 protein, CDR3 DNA. A D gene is named only where the DNA matches it firmly. Some rows mark clone size as missing; the rest say once, few, many or name a class of expanded clone.

>-|TRBD2|TRBV7-2|TRBJ2-1
CASSPGTSGRVMFF
TGTGCCAGCAGCCCAGGGACTAGCGGGAGAGTAATGTTCTTC
>-|TRBD1|TRBV30|TRBJ1-5
CAWGDRVNQPQHF
TGTGCCTGGGGGGACAGGGTGAATCAGCCCCAGCATTTT
>-|TRBD2|TRBV6-1|TRBJ2-1
CASSELAGVYEQFF
TGTGCCAGCAGTGAACTAGCGGGAGTGTATGAGCAGTTCTTC
>-|-|TRBV5-4|TRBJ2-2
CAGSPNTGELFF
TGTGCCGGCAGCCCCAACACCGGGGAGCTGTTTTTT
>-|TRBD2|TRBV5-1|TRBJ2-3
CASSSRLADSTDTQYF
TGCGCCAGCAGCTCCAGACTAGCGGACTCCACAGATACGCAGTATTTT
>-|TRBD2|TRBV2|TRBJ2-1
CATKLAPSYNEQFF
TGTGCCACCAAACTAGCGCCCTCCTACAATGAGCAGTTCTTC
>-|-|TRBV5-5|TRBJ2-7
CASSLGHFYEQYF
TGTGCCAGCAGCCTGGGGCATTTCTACGAGCAGTACTTC
>-|TRBD2|TRBV7-2|TRBJ2-5
CASSLRRSGGAYF
TGTGCCAGCAGCTTAAGGCGGAGCGGGGGGGCCTACTTC
>-|-|TRBV30|TRBJ1-1
CAWIGWNTEAFF
TGTGCCTGGATCGGCTGGAACACTGAAGCTTTCTTT
>-|-|TRBV28|TRBJ2-3
CASSFTGTRVDTQYF
TGTGCCAGCAGCTTCACCGGGACAAGGGTAGATACGCAGTATTTT
>once|TRBD1|TRBV7-2|TRBJ1-3
CASSFTGDPGNTIYF
TGTGCCAGCAGCTTCACAGGGGACCCTGGAAACACCATATATTTT
>-|-|TRBV19|TRBJ1-3
CASSIGQVGNTIYF
TGTGCCAGTAGTATCGGGCAGGTTGGAAACACCATATATTTT
>-|TRBD1|TRBV5-1|TRBJ2-1
CASSSGQDGTEQFF
TGCGCCAGCAGCTCCGGACAGGACGGGACCGAGCAGTTCTTC
>-|-|TRBV11-2|TRBJ1-4
CASSYYRAPYELFF
TGTGCCAGCAGCTACTACAGGGCGCCGTATGAACTGTTTTTT
>-|-|TRBV7-7|TRBJ2-2
CASSLQPSAGELFF
TGTGCCAGCAGCTTACAACCTTCGGCCGGGGAGCTGTTTTTT
>-|TRBD1|TRBV19|TRBJ1-5
CASNTGVRQPQHF
TGTGCCAGTAACACAGGGGTGCGGCAGCCCCAGCATTTT
>-|-|TRBV6-6|TRBJ1-3
CASSPTGGNTIYF
TGTGCCAGCAGCCCGACGGGTGGAAACACCATATATTTT
>few|-|TRBV19|TRBJ2-1
CASSIRTAYNEQFF
TGTGCCAGTAGTATCCGGACAGCCTACAATGAGCAGTTCTTC
>-|TRBD1|TRBV5-1|TRBJ2-2
CASSWGQGANTGELFF
TGCGCCAGCAGCTGGGGACAGGGGGCGAACACCGGGGAGCTGTTTTTT
>-|TRBD1|TRBV7-3|TRBJ2-3
CASSPGTDTDTQYF
TGTGCCAGCAGCCCCGGGACAGACACAGATACGCAGTATTTT
>-|-|TRBV30|TRBJ2-2
CAWSVVVVGELFF
TGTGCCTGGAGTGTAGTGGTAGTCGGGGAGCTGTTTTTT
>-|TRBD2|TRBV5-1|TRBJ2-3
CASSLAGGPTDTQYF
TGCGCCAGCAGCTTGGCGGGGGGGCCGACAGATACGCAGTATTTT
>-|-|TRBV19|TRBJ2-1
CASSIPSTQGNEQFF
TGTGCCAGTAGTATACCCTCGACCCAGGGCAATGAGCAGTTCTTC
>-|-|TRBV6-8|TRBJ2-2
CASSLLLPLTGELFF
TGTGCCAGCAGCCTGCTTTTGCCTCTCACCGGGGAGCTGTTTTTT
>-|-|TRBV6-6|TRBJ1-1
CASSYRLSGMNTEAFF
TGTGCCAGCAGTTACCGCCTTTCAGGGATGAACACTGAAGCTTTCTTT
>-|-|TRBV7-9|TRBJ1-4
CASKEGGTNEKLFF
TGTGCCAGCAAGGAAGGAGGGACTAATGAAAAACTGTTTTTT
>-|-|TRBV5-4|TRBJ2-7
CASSLVGSYEQYF
TGTGCCAGCAGCTTGGTCGGCAGCTACGAGCAGTACTTC
>-|TRBD1|TRBV15|TRBJ1-5
CATSRDPGGGRPQHF
TGTGCCACCAGCAGAGATCCAGGGGGGGGCAGGCCCCAGCATTTT
>-|-|TRBV28|TRBJ2-7
CASSPPQGMVGEQYF
TGTGCCAGCAGTCCCCCACAAGGGATGGTGGGGGAGCAGTACTTC
>-|TRBD2|TRBV11-2|TRBJ2-3
CASSFSGRAGGTDTQYF
TGTGCCAGCAGCTTTAGCGGGAGGGCCGGTGGCACAGATACGCAGTATTTT
>-|-|TRBV5-1|TRBJ2-1
CASSRIESSYNEQFF
TGCGCCAGCAGCCGGATAGAAAGCTCCTACAATGAGCAGTTCTTC
>-|-|TRBV27|TRBJ2-7
CASSLRQGSYEQYF
TGTGCCAGCAGTTTAAGGCAGGGCTCCTACGAGCAGTACTTC
>-|TRBD2|TRBV18|TRBJ2-1
CASSPRGLAGEDEQFF
TGTGCCAGCTCACCTAGGGGACTAGCGGGAGAGGATGAGCAGTTCTTC
>few|-|TRBV29-1|TRBJ1-2
CSVDRNYGYTF
TGCAGCGTTGACAGGAACTATGGCTACACCTTC
>once|TRBD1|TRBV13|TRBJ1-2
CASSPNTGAYGYTF
TGTGCCAGCAGCCCGAACACAGGGGCCTATGGCTACACCTTC
>-|-|TRBV19|TRBJ1-6
CASSIFGTKGNSPLHF
TGTGCCAGTAGTATTTTCGGGACCAAGGGGAATTCACCCCTCCACTTT
>few|-|TRBV6-6|TRBJ2-5
CASSYSSVYQETQYF
TGTGCCAGCAGTTACTCGTCTGTCTACCAAGAGACCCAGTACTTC
>once|TRBD1|TRBV28|TRBJ2-1
CASSFGWDRGNYNEQFF
TGTGCCAGCAGTTTTGGCTGGGACAGGGGCAATTACAATGAGCAGTTCTTC
>-|-|TRBV5-6|TRBJ1-2
CASSWAGRYYGYTF
TGTGCCAGCAGCTGGGCGGGACGGTACTATGGCTACACCTTC
>-|TRBD1|TRBV6-1|TRBJ2-7
CAGGRQGLYEQYF
TGTGCCGGGGGTAGACAGGGTCTCTACGAGCAGTACTTC